The 30 T cell receptor beta chains listed next were all sequenced from one sample in a study of T cell repertoires in cytomegalovirus infection (dated by TCRdb to about 2019). TCRdb records Illumina HiSeq 1500 as the sequencer. TCRdb applied fastp at Q25 and MiXCR to the public reads, then kept only in-frame beta chains. Here each entry gathers all rows of one CDR3 protein and keeps the most common genes and DNA. The sample table records 150,000 to 200,000 distinct CDR3 sequences; under 15% of these occur just once. 25% to 30% of the sample comes from the top ten. The specimen was PBMCs. All receptors come from a human donor in good health (CMV status not recorded). Some clones in this sample may be carry-over from other donors' samples.

This clonotype has at least ten counts. The genes are TRBV7-6 and TRBJ2-6; TRBD2 agrees at 7 bases. The CDR3 length is 16 residues. V dropped 5 bases and J dropped 3; count of bases not matched to a gene: 7. The germline gives CDR1 SGHVS, CDR2 FNYEAQ. Here the CDR3 DNA reads TGTGCCAGCAGCCCTTCCCGGGGGGATGGGGCCAACGTCCTGACTTTC. Translating it yields CASSPSRGDGANVLTF. The variable domain in full, completed from reference TRBV7-6 and TRBJ2-6, reads GAGVSQSPRYKVTKRGQDVALRCDPISGHVSLYWYRQALGQGPEFLTYFNYEAQQDKSGLPNDRFSAERPEGSISTLTIQRTEQRDSAMYRCASSPSRGDGANVLTFGAGSRLTVL.

At least ten counts were recorded for this clonotype. The chain employs TRBV6-5 and TRBJ2-1, with D perhaps matching TRBD2 (6 bases). Germline-derived CDR1 and CDR2 are MNHEY and SVGAGI. Trimming cost V 2 bases and J 6 bases, with 17 bases left between them. The CDR3 has 16 amino acids. The DNA for the CDR3 is TGTGCCAGCAGTTACCTTCGGGCTAGCGCATCCAATGAGCAGTTCTTC. The encoded protein is CASSYLRASASNEQFF.

This chain uses TRBV25-1 with TRBJ2-4; the D gene is possibly TRBD1 (6 bases). The CDR3 extends over 14 amino acids. V dropped 1 base and J dropped 4 bases, with 8 bases sitting between them. Germline loops: CDR1 MGHDK, CDR2 SYGVNS. DNA of the CDR3: TGTGCCAGCAGTGAATTTGGACAGAAAAACATTCAGTACTTC. Its protein product is CASSEFGQKNIQYF.

This clonotype was observed many times. This chain uses TRBV15 with TRBJ2-7; 11 bases fit TRBD2. The CDR3 contains 14 residues. J was trimmed by 6 bases and V by 1 base; bases with no gene match: 2. Germline values: CDR1 LNHNV, CDR2 YYDKDF (reference sequence). CDR3 bases: TGTGCCACCAGCAGAGGACTAGCGGGAATCGAGCAGTACTTC. It translates to CATSRGLAGIEQYF.

This clonotype has ten or more counts. The CDR3 protein is CASSPGPPEQFF. The CDR3 coding sequence is TGTGCCAGCAGCCCGGGGCCTCCTGAGCAGTTCTTC. The chain combines TRBV12-3 or TRBV12-4 with TRBJ2-1, with D perhaps matching TRBD1 or TRBD2 (5 bases each). The CDR3 runs to 12 residues. V lost 6 bases, J lost 9 bases, and 12 bases lay in between.

This clonotype was recorded a few times. The chain employs TRBV20-1 and TRBJ1-1; D remains unclear. The CDR3 length is 13 residues. Trimming stripped 6 bases from V and 5 bases from J, with 16 bases between. Germline CDR1 and CDR2: DFQATT and SNEGSKA (reference sequence). Written as DNA, the CDR3 is TGCAGTGCGAGACCGGGGAGTCTGACTGAAGCTTTCTTT. It specifies CSARPGSLTEAFF.

This clonotype was picked up a small number of times. V gene TRBV18 combines with J gene TRBJ1-3; D gene unclear. The V and J ends lost 4 bases and 0 bases respectively, with 16 bases between them. CDR3 length: 17 residues. Germline loops: CDR1 KGHSH, CDR2 LQKENI. This CDR3 reads CASSHLTSTFSGNTIYF. The CDR3 bases are TGTGCCAGCTCACACTTGACATCTACCTTCTCTGGAAACACCATATATTTT.

There are many counts of this clonotype. The chain employs TRBV12-3 or TRBV12-4 and TRBJ2-5; 9 bases fit TRBD1. Germline trimming cut 8 bases from V and 5 bases from J; bases unmatched to any gene: 12. This CDR3 comprises 15 residues. The CDR3 here is CASGTSGTGRETQYF. CDR3 bases: TGTGCCAGCGGCACCTCCGGGACAGGGCGGGAGACCCAGTACTTC.

This sequence joins TRBV7-3 and TRBJ2-5, with D perhaps matching TRBD1 (6 bases). The CDR3 contains 16 residues. The germline V and J ends were trimmed by 0 bases and 1 base, with 12 bases remaining between them. In germline, CDR1 is SGHTA, CDR2 FQGTGA. This CDR3 reads CASSLTGNRAQETQYF. Here the CDR3 DNA reads TGTGCCAGCAGCTTAACGGGGAACAGGGCCCAAGAGACCCAGTACTTC.

This clonotype was counted a few times. The rearrangement links TRBV7-2 to TRBJ2-5, with 10 positions matching TRBD2. CDR3 size: 15 residues. Per germline, CDR1 SGHTA and CDR2 FQGNSA. The J segment lost 2 bases and the V segment lost 5 bases, leaving 5 bases of the junction unmatched. CDR3 amino acids: CASSPRTSGQETQYF. In DNA, the CDR3 is TGTGCCAGCAGCCCACGGACTAGCGGACAAGAGACCCAGTACTTC.

V and J are TRBV7-9 and TRBJ1-2, with no clear D. This CDR3 is 14 amino acids long. V was cut by 2 bases and J by 2 bases, with 9 bases left in between. CDR1 is SEHNR, CDR2 FQNEAQ, per germline (reference sequence). The CDR3 nucleotides are TGTGCCAGCAGCTTAATCACGGAGAACTATGGCTACACCTTC. The encoded protein is CASSLITENYGYTF.

This clonotype was detected a few times. The rearrangement joins TRBV2 to TRBJ2-7; possibly TRBD2 for D (6 bases). In germline, CDR1 is SNHLY, CDR2 FYNNEI. CDR3 length equals 14 residues. The ends were cut back, 7 bases at V and 0 bases at J, with 13 bases in the middle. CDR3 amino acids: CASTPRGSSYEQYF. In nucleotides, the CDR3 is TGTGCCAGCACGCCCCGGGGGAGCTCCTACGAGCAGTACTTC.

V usage is TRBV2 and J usage is TRBJ1-4; D is unclear. Trimming took 3 bases from V and 8 from J, leaving 13 bases between them. Germline V gene data show CDR1 as SNHLY and CDR2 as FYNNEI. This CDR3 has 14 residues. CDR3 sequence reads: CASSDSIFTEKLFF. Here the CDR3 DNA reads TGTGCCAGCAGTGACTCAATTTTCACCGAAAAACTGTTTTTT.

The V and J genes are TRBV4-1 and TRBJ2-7; TRBD1 agrees at 8 bases. CDR1 is MGHRA and CDR2 is YSYEKL in the germline V gene. The CDR3 runs to 13 residues. Trimming removed 2 bases from V and 6 bases from J; junction bases left unmatched: 3. The CDR3 region is CASSQRRGREQYF. The DNA of the CDR3 is TGCGCCAGCAGCCAACGCAGGGGGCGCGAGCAGTACTTC.

This clonotype was counted at least ten times. This chain connects TRBV28 to TRBJ1-1, with no clear D. Trimming took 3 bases from V and 0 from J, leaving 11 bases between them. CDR3 length: 15 amino acids. Germline V gene data show CDR1 as MDHEN and CDR2 as SYDVKM. CDR3 sequence (DNA): TGTGCCAGCAGTTTGAACAGACCCATGAACACTGAAGCTTTCTTT. Amino acids: CASSLNRPMNTEAFF.

This clonotype was counted a few times. The rearrangement links TRBV30 to TRBJ2-7; 8 nucleotides line up with TRBD1. There are 15 residues in the CDR3. Germline V lookup: CDR1 GTSNPN, CDR2 SVGIG (reference sequence). After removal of 0 bases from V and 1 base from J, the junction contained 5 bases not matched to a gene. The CDR3 DNA reads as TGTGCCTGGAGTGTAGTCAGGGGGCCTTCCTACGAGCAGTACTTC. Translated, it gives CAWSVVRGPSYEQYF. The complete variable domain, with remaining parts taken from reference TRBV30 and TRBJ2-7, reads SQTIHQWPATLVQPVGSPLSLECTVEGTSNPNLYWYRQAAGRGLQLLFYSVGIGQISSEVPQNLSASRPQDRQFILSSKKLLLSDSGFYLCAWSVVRGPSYEQYFGPGTRLTVT.

The chain has TRBV4-2 and TRBJ2-1; TRBD2 agrees at 10 bases. V lost 0 bases to trimming and J lost 12 bases; unmatched junction nucleotides: 8. CDR1 and CDR2 from the germline V gene are LGHNA and YNFKEQ. The CDR3 consists of 15 residues. Here the CDR3 DNA reads TGTGCCAGCAGCCAAGAACCTAGCGGGAGCGATGGGCAGTTCTTC. Residues: CASSQEPSGSDGQFF.

In its sample, this clonotype was seen a few times. The V call is TRBV7-9, the J call TRBJ1-3; 7 bases line up with TRBD1. CDR3 length: 16 residues. Germline CDR1 reads SEHNR; CDR2 reads FQNEAQ (reference sequence). V shed 4 bases, J shed 0 bases, and the junction held 6 bases outside the gene matches. In nucleotides, the CDR3 is TGTGCCAGCAGCTGGGACAGTAAAAGCTCTGGAAACACCATATATTTT. It encodes CASSWDSKSSGNTIYF.

The chain employs TRBV29-1 and TRBJ1-1; no clear D. Germline lookup yields CDR1 SQVTM and CDR2 ANQGSEA. Trimming shortened V by 4 bases and J by 0 bases, and 6 bases separated the two germline ends. The CDR3 sequence is 12 residues long. The CDR3 bases are TGCAGCGTTGCCAGGTTGAACACTGAAGCTTTCTTT. This encodes CSVARLNTEAFF.

With regard to this clonotype: Since a much larger clone is just one base distant, this may be a read error. The rearrangement joins TRBV7-9 to TRBJ1-1; 7 nucleotides match TRBD1. The CDR3 is 14 residues long. Germline V gene lookup returns CDR1 SEHNR and CDR2 FQNEAQ (reference sequence). With V trimmed by 4 bases and J by 1 base, 3 bases remained unmatched. DNA for the CDR3: TGTGCCAGCAGCTCGACAGGGACGAACACTGAAGCTTTCTTT. As protein: CASSSTGTNTEAFF.

This clonotype has a handful of counts. This chain joins TRBV19 and TRBJ2-3; 9 nucleotides line up with TRBD2. The V gene's germline CDR1 is LNHDA and CDR2 SQIVND (reference sequence). The V segment lost 6 bases and the J segment 4 bases; nucleotides outside the gene matches: 14. This CDR3 contains 17 residues. This CDR3 reads CASSREGREGRADTQYF. CDR3 bases: TGTGCCAGTAGCCGGGAGGGGCGGGAGGGCCGGGCAGATACGCAGTATTTT. The full variable domain, rest sourced from reference TRBV19 and TRBJ2-3, is DGGITQSPKYLFRKEGQNVTLSCEQNLNHDAMYWYRQDPGQGLRLIYYSQIVNDFQKGDIAEGYSVSREKKESFPLTVTSAQKNPTAFYLCASSREGREGRADTQYFGPGTRLTVL.

This clonotype came up a few times. This sequence joins TRBV29-1 and TRBJ2-1; D ambiguous. Looked up from germline, CDR1 is SQVTM and CDR2 is ANQGSEA. V lost 5 bases and J 6 bases, leaving 8 bases between the germline ends. The CDR3 spans 11 residues. In nucleotides, the CDR3 is TGCAGCGTTACCAAGCCCAATGAGCAGTTCTTC. It specifies CSVTKPNEQFF.

This clonotype has ten or more counts. The chain links TRBV28 to TRBJ2-2, with D possibly being TRBD1 or TRBD2 (6 bases each). Trimming took 4 bases from V and 4 from J, leaving 28 bases between them. Germline-derived CDR1 and CDR2 are MDHEN and SYDVKM. This CDR3 spans 20 amino acids. DNA of the CDR3: TGTGCCAGCAGTTCTATACCGGTGAGGGGGGCGCGGTCGACCACCGGGGAGCTGTTTTTT. Protein sequence: CASSSIPVRGARSTTGELFF. Looking up the rest from reference TRBV28 and TRBJ2-2 gives the full variable domain: DVKVTQSSRYLVKRTGEKVFLECVQDMDHENMFWYRQDPGLGLRLIYFSYDVKMKEKGDIPEGYSVSREKKERFSLILESASTNQTSMYLCASSSIPVRGARSTTGELFFGEGSRLTVL.

For the CDR3, the DNA is TGTGCCAGCAGTCCCGCGTGGGAGAGCTCCTACGAGCAGTACTTC. It encodes CASSPAWESSYEQYF. The chain uses TRBV28 and TRBJ2-7; weak D call: TRBD2 (5 bases). Trimming shortened V by 5 bases and J by 0 bases, and 14 bases separated the two germline ends. This CDR3 comprises 15 residues. CDR1 MDHEN and CDR2 SYDVKM come from the germline V gene. The variable domain in full, completed from reference TRBV28 and TRBJ2-7, reads DVKVTQSSRYLVKRTGEKVFLECVQDMDHENMFWYRQDPGLGLRLIYFSYDVKMKEKGDIPEGYSVSREKKERFSLILESASTNQTSMYLCASSPAWESSYEQYFGPGTRLTVT.

The V and J genes are TRBV29-1 and TRBJ2-7; perhaps TRBD1 as D (5 bases). The V end lost 2 bases, the J end lost 1 base, and 9 bases lay between the germline ends. This CDR3 region has 13 residues. The germline V gene has CDR1 SQVTM and CDR2 ANQGSEA. CDR3 bases: TGCAGCGTTGAATTGGGGCTTTCCTACGAGCAGTACTTC. This gives the protein CSVELGLSYEQYF.

This clonotype was counted ten times or more. This rearrangement joins TRBV7-2 to TRBJ2-1; the match to TRBD2 covers 8 bases. Germline-derived CDR1 and CDR2 are SGHTA and FQGNSA. Losses at the gene ends were 2 bases for V and 0 bases for J; bases not matched to a gene: 0. The CDR3 is 15 amino acids. This chain's CDR3 is CASSLSGSSYNEQFF. The CDR3 bases are TGTGCCAGCAGCTTAAGCGGGAGCTCCTACAATGAGCAGTTCTTC.

In this sample, this clonotype turned up many times. The J gene is TRBJ1-1, the V gene TRBV7-9; D ambiguous. The CDR3 loop spans 13 amino acids. The ends were cut back, 7 bases at V and 3 bases at J, with 12 bases in the middle. Germline CDR1 reads SEHNR; CDR2 reads FQNEAQ (reference sequence). This chain's CDR3 is CASILGGDTEAFF. In nucleotides, the CDR3 is TGTGCCAGCATCCTAGGTGGGGACACTGAAGCTTTCTTT.

The chain joins TRBV5-1 to TRBJ2-1; D not resolved. Germline V gene data show CDR1 as SGHRS and CDR2 as YFSETQ. V was cut by 3 bases and J by 9 bases, with 13 bases left in between. This CDR3 is 13 amino acids long. The CDR3 nucleotides are TGCGCCAGCAGCTCGGACGTCTCCAGTGAGCAGTTCTTC. Translating gives CASSSDVSSEQFF.

The chain has TRBV29-1 and TRBJ1-1; 10 bases match TRBD1. Trimming took 6 bases from V and 4 from J; bases not matched to a gene: 5. The length of the CDR3 is 13 residues. The germline V gene encodes CDR1 SQVTM and CDR2 ANQGSEA. CDR3 in DNA: TGCAGCGTGGCCCGGACAGGGGGCACTGAAGCTTTCTTT. The encoded protein is CSVARTGGTEAFF.

V and J are TRBV19 and TRBJ1-1, with D possibly TRBD1 on 6 matching bases. The V end was cut by 9 bases, the J end by 0 bases, with 17 bases between. Germline V gene sequence: CDR1 LNHDA, CDR2 SQIVND (reference sequence). This CDR3 comprises 15 residues. The CDR3 nucleotides are TGTGCCAGCAGATATTCGACAGGTCTGAACACTGAAGCTTTCTTT. This codes for CASRYSTGLNTEAFF. Supplemented by reference TRBV19 and TRBJ1-1, the full variable domain reads DGGITQSPKYLFRKEGQNVTLSCEQNLNHDAMYWYRQDPGQGLRLIYYSQIVNDFQKGDIAEGYSVSREKKESFPLTVTSAQKNPTAFYLCASRYSTGLNTEAFFGQGTRLTVV.